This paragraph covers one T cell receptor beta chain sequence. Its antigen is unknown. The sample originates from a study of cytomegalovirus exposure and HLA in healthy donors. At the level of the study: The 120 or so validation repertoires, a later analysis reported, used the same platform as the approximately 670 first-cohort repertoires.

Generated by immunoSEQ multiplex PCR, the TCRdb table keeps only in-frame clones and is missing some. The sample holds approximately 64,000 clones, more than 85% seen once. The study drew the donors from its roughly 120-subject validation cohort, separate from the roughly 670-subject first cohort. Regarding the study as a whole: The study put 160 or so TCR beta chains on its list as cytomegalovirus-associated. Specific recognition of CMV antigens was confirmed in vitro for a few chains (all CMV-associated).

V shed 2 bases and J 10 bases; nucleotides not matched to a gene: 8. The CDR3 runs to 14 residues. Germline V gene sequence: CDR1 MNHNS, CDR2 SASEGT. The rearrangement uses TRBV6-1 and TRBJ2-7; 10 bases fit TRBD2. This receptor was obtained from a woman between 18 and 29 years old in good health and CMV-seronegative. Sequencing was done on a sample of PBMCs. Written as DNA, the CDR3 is TGTGCCAGCAGTGAAAAATCTAGCGGGAGAAACCAGTACTTC. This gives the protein CASSEKSSGRNQYF.